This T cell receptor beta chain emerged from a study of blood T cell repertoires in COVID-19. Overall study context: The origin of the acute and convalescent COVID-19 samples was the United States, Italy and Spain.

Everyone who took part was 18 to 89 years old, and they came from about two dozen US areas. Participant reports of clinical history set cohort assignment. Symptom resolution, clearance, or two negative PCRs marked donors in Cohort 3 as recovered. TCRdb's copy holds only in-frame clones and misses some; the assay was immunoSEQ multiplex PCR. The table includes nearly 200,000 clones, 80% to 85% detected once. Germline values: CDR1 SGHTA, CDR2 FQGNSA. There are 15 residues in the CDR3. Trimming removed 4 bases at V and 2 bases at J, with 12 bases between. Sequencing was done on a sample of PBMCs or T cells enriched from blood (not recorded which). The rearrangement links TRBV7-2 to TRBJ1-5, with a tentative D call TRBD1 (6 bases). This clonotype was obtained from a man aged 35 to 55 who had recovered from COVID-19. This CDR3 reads CASSWGQEGNQPQHF. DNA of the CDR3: TGTGCCAGCAGCTGGGGGCAGGAGGGCAATCAGCCCCAGCATTTT. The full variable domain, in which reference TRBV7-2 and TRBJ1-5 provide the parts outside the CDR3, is GAGVSQSPSNKVTEKGKDVELRCDPISGHTALYWYRQSLGQGLEFLIYFQGNSAPDKSGLPSDRFSAERTGGSVSTLTIQRTQQEDSAVYLCASSWGQEGNQPQHFGDGTRLSIL.